This TCR beta chain appears in the sequencing data of a study of blood T cell repertoires in COVID-19. This clone was counted a few times. Clones were sequenced by immunoSEQ multiplex PCR, and TCRdb holds only the in-frame ones, with some missing. The table includes 200,000 to 250,000 clones, approximately 83% detected once. The sequenced sample was peripheral blood. The sequence was obtained from a woman aged 25 to 39 with COVID-19, enrolled during active disease.

DNA of the CDR3: TGTGCCAGCAGTGGAGTCCCAATCTACGAGCAGTACTTC. Amino acid sequence: CASSGVPIYEQYF. The V gene is TRBV6-2 or TRBV6-3, the J gene TRBJ2-7, with D uncertain. CDR1 is MNHEY and CDR2 is SVGEGT in the germline V gene. The CDR3 is made up of 13 amino acids. V lost 5 bases, J lost 3 bases, and 11 bases lay in between.